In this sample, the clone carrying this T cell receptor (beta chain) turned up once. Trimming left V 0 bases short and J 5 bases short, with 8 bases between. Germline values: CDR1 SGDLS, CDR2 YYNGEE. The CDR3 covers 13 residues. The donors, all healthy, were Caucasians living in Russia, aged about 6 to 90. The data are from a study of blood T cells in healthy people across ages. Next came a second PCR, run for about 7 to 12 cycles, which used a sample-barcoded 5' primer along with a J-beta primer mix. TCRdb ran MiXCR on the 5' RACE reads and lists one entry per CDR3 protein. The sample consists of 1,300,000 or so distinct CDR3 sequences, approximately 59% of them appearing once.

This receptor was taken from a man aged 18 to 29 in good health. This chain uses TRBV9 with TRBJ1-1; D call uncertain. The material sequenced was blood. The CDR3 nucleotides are TGTGCCAGCAGCGTAGACATGGGTACTGAAGCTTTCTTT. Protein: CASSVDMGTEAFF.